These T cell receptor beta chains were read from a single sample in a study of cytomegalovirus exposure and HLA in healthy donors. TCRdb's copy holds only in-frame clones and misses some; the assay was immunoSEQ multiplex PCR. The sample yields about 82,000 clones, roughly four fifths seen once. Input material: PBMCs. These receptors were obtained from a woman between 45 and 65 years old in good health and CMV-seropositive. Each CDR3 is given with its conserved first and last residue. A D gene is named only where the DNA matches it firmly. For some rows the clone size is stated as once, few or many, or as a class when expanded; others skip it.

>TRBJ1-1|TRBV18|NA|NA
CASSPAGLNTEAFF
TGTGCCAGCTCACCCGCAGGTTTGAACACTGAAGCTTTCTTT
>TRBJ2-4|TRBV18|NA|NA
CASSPPQGTKNIQYF
TGTGCCAGCTCACCACCGCAGGGGACCAAAAACATTCAGTACTTC
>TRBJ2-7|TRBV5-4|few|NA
CASSLGMGGGLFYEQYF
TGTGCCAGCAGCTTGGGGATGGGAGGAGGACTCTTTTACGAGCAGTACTTC
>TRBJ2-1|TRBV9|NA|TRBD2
CASSVGLAGGGEQFF
TGTGCCAGCAGCGTAGGTCTAGCGGGAGGTGGGGAGCAGTTCTTC
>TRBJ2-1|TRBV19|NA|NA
CASTTDTYNEQFF
TGTGCCAGTACCACGGACACTTACAATGAGCAGTTCTTC
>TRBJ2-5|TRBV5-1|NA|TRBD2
CASSSGSSGETQYF
TGCGCCAGCAGCTCAGGTTCTAGCGGGGAGACCCAGTACTTC
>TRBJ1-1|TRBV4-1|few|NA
CASSQRGRVVDYTEAFF
TGCGCCAGCAGCCAAAGGGGTCGGGTTGTGGATTACACTGAAGCTTTCTTT
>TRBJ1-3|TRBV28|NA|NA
CASSRTQDTIYF
TGTGCCAGCAGCCGGACACAGGACACCATATATTTT
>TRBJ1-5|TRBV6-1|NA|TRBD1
CASSEEGQGIYSNQPQHF
TGTGCCAGCAGTGAAGAGGGACAGGGAATTTATAGCAATCAGCCCCAGCATTTT
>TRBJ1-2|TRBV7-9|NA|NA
CASSLGEPPGYTF
TGTGCCAGCAGCCTCGGGGAGCCCCCTGGCTACACCTTC
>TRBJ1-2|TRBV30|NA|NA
CAWTFKASGSSNYGYTF
TGTGCCTGGACATTCAAGGCTTCAGGGTCCTCTAACTATGGCTACACCTTC
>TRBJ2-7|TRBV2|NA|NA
CASKRDNTYEQYF
TGTGCCAGCAAAAGGGACAACACCTACGAGCAGTACTTC
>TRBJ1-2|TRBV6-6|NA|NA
CASSYLSGVSYGYTF
TGTGCCAGCAGTTACTTGTCAGGGGTATCCTATGGCTACACCTTC